A single sample is the source of the 9 T cell receptor beta chains below, sequenced in a study of cytomegalovirus exposure and HLA in healthy donors listed by TCRdb under 2017. Library preparation was by the immunoSEQ multiplex PCR assay. For the multiplex PCR, a mixture combining 60 forward primers for TCR Vbeta segments and 13 reverse primers for TCR Jbeta segments was used. In TCRdb, the immuneACCESS table is reduced to in-frame sequences with V and J assigned. These tables do not hold every clone; where another copy was compared, an unresolved V gene accounts for under half, and the others remain unexplained. The sample data list 150,000 or so clones, and almost 80% of these were observed just once. Together, the top ten hold 6.3% of the sample. The sequencing input was PBMCs. These TCRs come from a man aged 35 to 55 in good health and CMV-seropositive.

This clone was observed a handful of times. The chain uses TRBV6-6 and TRBJ2-7; 10 bases map to TRBD1. V lost 6 bases and J lost 3; bases outside the gene matches: 8. The CDR3 consists of 15 residues. Germline-derived CDR1 and CDR2 are MNHNY and SVGAGI (reference sequence). CDR3 loop: CASSARDRGLYEQYF. CDR3 in DNA: TGTGCCAGCAGCGCGAGGGACAGGGGTCTCTACGAGCAGTACTTC.

The chain couples TRBV9 to TRBJ1-4; weak D call: TRBD1 (5 bases). The CDR3 extends over 15 amino acids. Deletions cut 2 bases from V and 5 bases from J, with 13 bases between. The germline CDR1 and CDR2 sequences are SGDLS and YYNGEE. The CDR3 DNA follows: TGTGCCAGCAGCGTCTCTGGGCAGGGAAATGAAAAACTGTTTTTT. Protein product: CASSVSGQGNEKLFF.

To note about this clone: One end of the junction fails to match germline, which may point to a read error. The chain is built from TRBV7-7 and TRBJ2-6; D possibly corresponds to TRBD1 (6 bases). CDR1 is SSHAT, CDR2 FNYEAQ, per germline (reference sequence). The CDR3 loop spans 17 amino acids. The CDR3 is CASSYGPTGYGANVLTF. CDR3 nucleotides: TGTGCTAGCAGCTACGGACCTACAGGGTACGGGGCCAACGTCCTGACTTTC. The full variable domain, its missing parts supplied by reference TRBV7-7 and TRBJ2-6, is GAGVSQSPRYKVTKRGQDVTLRCDPISSHATLYWYQQALGQGPEFLTYFNYEAQPDKSGLPSDRFSAERPEGSISTLTIQRTEQRDSAMYRCASSYGPTGYGANVLTFGAGSRLTVL.

This clone was counted only a few times. This chain connects TRBV6-5 to TRBJ2-7; no clear D. V dropped 2 bases and J dropped 6 bases, with 14 bases sitting between them. Germline V gene data show CDR1 as MNHEY and CDR2 as SVGAGI. The CDR3 runs 14 residues. CDR3 protein: CASSYSRGPSEQYF. The CDR3 DNA reads TGTGCCAGCAGTTACAGCCGTGGTCCTAGCGAGCAGTACTTC.

This chain links TRBV27 with TRBJ2-5; TRBD1 is a possible D gene (6 bases). Germline CDR1 MNHEY, CDR2 SMNVEV (reference sequence). With 4 bases removed from V and 4 bases from J, the gap between germline ends came to 16 bases. This CDR3 has 15 amino acids. The CDR3 is CASSSFAQGRETQYF. CDR3 in DNA: TGTGCCAGCAGTTCCTTTGCACAGGGAAGAGAGACCCAGTACTTC.

J is TRBJ1-4 and V is TRBV19; no definite D call. This CDR3 is 14 amino acids long. V was trimmed by 3 bases and J by 3 bases, leaving 8 bases between them. Germline assignment: CDR1 LNHDA and CDR2 SQIVND (reference sequence). The CDR3, as DNA: TGTGCCAGTAGTATGCGTCTGCCTAATGAAAAACTGTTTTTT. Amino acids: CASSMRLPNEKLFF.

The sample holds one count of this clone. This chain joins TRBV9 and TRBJ2-7; TRBD1 aligns across 9 bases. Germline V lookup: CDR1 SGDLS, CDR2 YYNGEE. V lost 0 bases to trimming and J lost 5 bases; unmatched junction nucleotides: 6. The CDR3 sequence is 15 residues long. The CDR3 is CASSVGETGGHEQYF. DNA for the CDR3: TGTGCCAGCAGCGTAGGAGAGACAGGGGGACACGAGCAGTACTTC.

This chain joins TRBV11-3 and TRBJ2-5; TRBD2 aligns across 7 bases. The J call is doubtful: the DNA matches TRBJ2-7 better. The germline gives CDR1 SGHNT, CDR2 YENEEA. This CDR3 spans 15 amino acids. CDR3 protein: CASSLASSGPYEQYF. The CDR3 coding sequence is TGTGCCAGCAGCTTAGCTTCTAGCGGACCCTACGAGCAGTACTTC.

This clone came up a few times. The V call is TRBV5-1, the J call TRBJ2-3; 9 bases are a match to TRBD1. J gave up 0 bases and V 4 bases, and 6 bases lay outside the gene matches. Germline V lookup: CDR1 SGHRS, CDR2 YFSETQ. This CDR3 is 16 amino acids long. For the CDR3, the DNA is TGCGCCAGCAGCCCACAGGGGGCCTCAAGCACAGATACGCAGTATTTT. Protein: CASSPQGASSTDTQYF.